Shown below are 17 T cell receptor beta chains from a single sample sequenced in a study of OX40 agonist ivuxolimab in advanced cancers. Sequencing used immunoSEQ multiplex PCR; TCRdb keeps in-frame clones, though not all of them. Seen here are about 66,000 clones, around 93% observed once, and the top ten hold around 0.31%. Sample: CD4+ or CD8+ T cells sorted from blood, taken in a trial of the OX40 agonist ivuxolimab. These receptors came from an adult with an advanced solid tumor such as melanoma, head and neck, liver or kidney cancer.

The chain has TRBV6-5 and TRBJ2-5, with unresolved D. CDR1 and CDR2 from the germline V gene are MNHEY and SVGAGI. CDR3 length equals 13 residues. Trimming left V 6 bases short and J 5 bases short, with 13 bases between. The CDR3 sequence: CASRASPVETQYF. The CDR3 DNA sequence: TGTGCCAGCAGGGCGAGCCCTGTGGAGACCCAGTACTTC.

V usage is TRBV29-1 and J usage is TRBJ1-4; no clear D. Trimming took 7 bases from V and 5 from J, leaving 17 bases between them. Germline V gene sequence: CDR1 SQVTM, CDR2 ANQGSEA. The CDR3 length is 14 residues. The CDR3 protein is CSALEYSRNEKLFF. CDR3 coding DNA: TGCAGCGCCTTAGAGTACAGCCGAAATGAAAAACTGTTTTTT.

This rearrangement joins TRBV2 to TRBJ2-7; D may be TRBD1 or TRBD2 (5 bases each). Looked up from germline, CDR1 is SNHLY and CDR2 is FYNNEI. V was trimmed by 4 bases and J by 0 bases, leaving 10 bases between them. The CDR3 has 14 amino acids. CDR3 sequence reads: CASSARDDSYEQYF. CDR3 nucleotide sequence: TGTGCCAGCAGTGCCCGGGACGACTCCTACGAGCAGTACTTC. Using reference TRBV2 and TRBJ2-7 for the parts outside the CDR3, the full variable domain is EPEVTQTPSHQVTQMGQEVILRCVPISNHLYFYWYRQILGQKVEFLVSFYNNEISEKSEIFDDQFSVERPDGSNFTLKIRSTKLEDSAMYFCASSARDDSYEQYFGPGTRLTVT.

This chain joins TRBV2 and TRBJ2-5; D is perhaps TRBD1 (6 bases). Trimming pared 5 bases from V and 5 bases from J, leaving 21 bases between. The CDR3 spans 16 residues. The germline V gene has CDR1 SNHLY and CDR2 FYNNEI. This CDR3 is CASSLDARARGETQYF. For the CDR3, the DNA is TGTGCCAGCAGTCTGGATGCCAGGGCAAGGGGGGAGACCCAGTACTTC.

The gene calls are TRBV13 and TRBJ2-7; 7 bases are a match to TRBD2. The CDR3 covers 21 residues. Germline CDR1 PRHDT, CDR2 FYEKMQ (reference sequence). V was clipped by 5 bases and J by 4 bases; unmatched bases: 29. DNA of the CDR3: TGTGCCAGCAGCCCGAGAGCATGGGACCCCGAGGTGGGAGGGCTTAGTTACGAGCAGTACTTC. This encodes CASSPRAWDPEVGGLSYEQYF.

This sequence joins TRBV9 and TRBJ1-1; no reliable D call. Trimming shortened V by 0 bases and J by 0 bases, and 3 bases separated the two germline ends. Germline V gene lookup returns CDR1 SGDLS and CDR2 YYNGEE. The CDR3 contains 13 residues. For the CDR3, the DNA is TGTGCCAGCAGCGTAGCTGTGAACACTGAAGCTTTCTTT. As protein: CASSVAVNTEAFF.

This chain joins TRBV9 and TRBJ1-4, with D possibly matching TRBD1 (5 bases). Germline V gene sequence: CDR1 SGDLS, CDR2 YYNGEE. With 3 bases removed from V and 0 bases from J, the gap between germline ends came to 18 bases. This CDR3 comprises 18 residues. This CDR3 reads CASSAKPGQPATNEKLFF. CDR3 nucleotides: TGTGCCAGCAGCGCCAAGCCAGGGCAGCCCGCAACTAATGAAAAACTGTTTTTT.

The rearrangement joins TRBV28 to TRBJ1-3, with 10 nucleotides matching TRBD1. The CDR3 loop spans 16 amino acids. Germline V CDR1 and CDR2: MDHEN, SYDVKM. The trim removed 6 bases at V and 0 bases at J, leaving 5 bases unmatched. The CDR3 here is CASRTGQGPSGNTIYF. The CDR3 DNA reads TGTGCCAGCAGAACGGGACAGGGGCCCTCTGGAAACACCATATATTTT. Variable domain in full (rest from reference TRBV28 and TRBJ1-3): DVKVTQSSRYLVKRTGEKVFLECVQDMDHENMFWYRQDPGLGLRLIYFSYDVKMKEKGDIPEGYSVSREKKERFSLILESASTNQTSMYLCASRTGQGPSGNTIYFGEGSWLTVV.

The V call is TRBV10-3, the J call TRBJ2-5; 7 nucleotides line up with TRBD1. The germline V gene has CDR1 ENHRY and CDR2 SYGVKD. This CDR3 has 16 residues. The V and J ends lost 5 bases and 1 base, in that order; junction bases with no gene match: 10. The CDR3 sequence is CAISSTTGQLQETQYF. Written as DNA, the CDR3 is TGTGCCATCAGTTCAACCACGGGACAGCTCCAAGAGACCCAGTACTTC.

The rearrangement joins TRBV28 to TRBJ2-2, with D unclear. This CDR3 is 16 amino acids long. Germline CDR1 is MDHEN and CDR2 is SYDVKM. V lost 5 bases and J lost 1, with 14 bases in between. For the CDR3, the DNA is TGTGCCAGCAGTAAGGGCCGAACCCGGAACACCGGGGAGCTGTTTTTT. It translates to CASSKGRTRNTGELFF.

The genes are TRBV9 and TRBJ2-5, with 14 positions matching TRBD2. The trim removed 3 bases at V and 5 bases at J, leaving 15 bases unmatched. This CDR3 spans 19 amino acids. From germline, CDR1 is SGDLS and CDR2 YYNGEE. The CDR3 nucleotides read TGTGCCAGCAGCGCCGGGACTAGCGGGAGCTACCTCCATTTGGAGACCCAGTACTTC. Its translation is CASSAGTSGSYLHLETQYF.

The chain carries TRBV28 and TRBJ1-5; 8 bases line up with TRBD1. The CDR3 runs to 16 residues. The junction had 11 bases not matched to a gene; V was cut back by 3 bases and J by 7 bases. The germline V gene encodes CDR1 MDHEN and CDR2 SYDVKM. The CDR3 protein is CASSLQQGAGKQPQHF. The CDR3 DNA follows: TGTGCCAGCAGTTTGCAGCAGGGGGCAGGTAAACAGCCCCAGCATTTT.

This sequence joins TRBV28 and TRBJ2-6; 7 bases map to TRBD1. The CDR3 is 16 residues long. CDR1 is MDHEN, CDR2 SYDVKM, per germline. Losses at the gene ends were 6 bases for V and 0 bases for J; bases not matched to a gene: 5. CDR3 in DNA: TGTGCCAGCAGCACCGGGACAGCCTCTGGGGCCAACGTCCTGACTTTC. Protein: CASSTGTASGANVLTF.

This chain uses TRBV27 with TRBJ1-1; 7 nucleotides line up with TRBD1. This CDR3 spans 16 amino acids. V trimming: 4 bases; J trimming: 1 base; junction bases outside the gene matches: 9. The germline CDR1 and CDR2 sequences are MNHEY and SMNVEV (reference sequence). As DNA, the CDR3 is TGTGCCAGCAGTTCGACAGGGTACGGTGGGAACACTGAAGCTTTCTTT. Its protein is CASSSTGYGGNTEAFF.

The chain joins TRBV5-8 to TRBJ2-1, with 8 positions matching TRBD1. V dropped 5 bases and J dropped 11; count of bases not matched to a gene: 15. In germline, CDR1 is SGHTS, CDR2 YDEGEE. The CDR3 is 15 amino acids. The CDR3: CASRKSGGAELKQFF. CDR3 DNA: TGTGCCAGCAGGAAATCAGGGGGCGCAGAGTTGAAGCAGTTCTTC.

The chain joins TRBV5-4 to TRBJ1-2; D unresolved. Between the trimmed V and J ends, which lost 5 bases and 2 bases, there was a span of 13 bases. From germline, CDR1 is SGHNT and CDR2 YYREEE (reference sequence). The CDR3 contains 14 residues. The CDR3 DNA is TGTGCCAGCAGGTTTCTGGGAGGGAACTATGGCTACACCTTC. The encoded protein is CASRFLGGNYGYTF.

The CDR3 region is CASSLRTSGSWNEQFF. Written as DNA, the CDR3 is TGTGCCAGCAGCCTTAGGACTAGCGGGAGTTGGAATGAGCAGTTCTTC. V gene TRBV11-2 combines with J gene TRBJ2-1; 13 bases line up with TRBD2. The germline V gene encodes CDR1 SGHAT and CDR2 FQNNGV. With V trimmed by 5 bases and J by 7 bases, 8 bases remained unmatched. The CDR3 consists of 16 residues.